The rows below give T cell receptor beta chains drawn from one sample of a study of blood T cell repertoires in COVID-19. The data were produced by immunoSEQ multiplex PCR, yet TCRdb's version contains in-frame clones alone and is incomplete. The data contain 130,000 or so clones, around four fifths of them singletons. The sequencing sample was made of peripheral blood. These receptors were collected from a human donor in a cohort sampled during active COVID-19. Each CDR3 is given with its conserved first and last residue. D genes are given only for firm matches. Expanded clones get a size class; other rows say once, few or many, or leave the size out.

V,size,D,J,DNA,CDR3
TRBV28,once,TRBD1,TRBJ2-3,TGTGCCAGCAGTTTCGCCAGGGGGAGGTATTTT,CASSFARGRYF
TRBV28,.,TRBD2,TRBJ2-3,TGTGCCAGCAGTTCTAGACTAGCGGCAGTTAAGGGTACGCAGTATTTT,CASSSRLAAVKGTQYF
TRBV27,.,TRBD1,TRBJ1-1,TGTGCCAGCAGTTTAAGGGGACTCCGGGGACAGGGGTCCACTGAAGCTTTCTTT,CASSLRGLRGQGSTEAFF
TRBV5-1,.,.,TRBJ2-7,TGCGCCAGCAGCTACCGGGACACTAACAACGAGCAGTACTTC,CASSYRDTNNEQYF
TRBV28,.,TRBD2,TRBJ2-2,TGTGCCAGCAGAGCCTTAATGGGACTAGCGGGAGTTGGCCCCACCGGGGAGCTGTTTTTT,CASRALMGLAGVGPTGELFF
TRBV6-2/TRBV6-3,.,.,TRBJ2-1,TGTGCCAGCAGTTCTCGGGAGTCGGGATCCTACAATGAGCAGTTCTTC,CASSSRESGSYNEQFF
TRBV7-9,once,TRBD2,TRBJ2-5,TGTGCCAGCAGCTTGCTACTCTCCCCGGGACTAGCGGAGGAAGAGACCCAGTACTTC,CASSLLLSPGLAEEETQYF
TRBV5-4,many,TRBD2,TRBJ2-1,TGTGCCAGCAACCCCGGGGGACTAGCGAAGGGTGAGCAGTTCTTC,CASNPGGLAKGEQFF
TRBV3-1/TRBV3-2,.,.,TRBJ2-1,TGTGCCAGCAGCCAACATCAACTGGAGCAGTTCTTC,CASSQHQLEQFF
TRBV5-1,once,TRBD1,TRBJ2-7,TGCGCCAGCAGCAAAGGGACAGGGTTGATTCTTTACGAGCAGTACTTC,CASSKGTGLILYEQYF
TRBV3-1/TRBV3-2,.,.,TRBJ1-1,TGTGCCAGCAGCCAAGTAGTCGGGGGGTCCTGGAACACTGAAGCTTTCTTT,CASSQVVGGSWNTEAFF
TRBV18,once,TRBD2,TRBJ2-1,TGTGCCAGCTCACCACTCGGACTAGCGGGAGGGAGCTCCTACAATGAGCAGTTCTTC,CASSPLGLAGGSSYNEQFF
TRBV3-1/TRBV3-2,once,.,TRBJ2-5,TGTGCCAGCAGCCAAGTTACGGGGGATAAAGAGACCCAGTACTTC,CASSQVTGDKETQYF
TRBV5-5,.,.,TRBJ2-5,TGTGCCAGCAGCTTGGTGGGACAACAAGAGACCCAGTACTTC,CASSLVGQQETQYF
TRBV19,.,.,TRBJ2-2,TGTGCCAGTAGTGCGGACAGAAGGAACACCGGGGAGCTGTTTTTT,CASSADRRNTGELFF
TRBV14,.,TRBD1,TRBJ1-2,TGTGCCAGCAGCCAGGGACAGAACTATGGCTACACCTTC,CASSQGQNYGYTF
TRBV12-3/TRBV12-4,.,TRBD1,TRBJ1-2,TGTGCCAGCGAAGGTGACAGGGCCTATGGCTACACCTTC,CASEGDRAYGYTF
TRBV7-9,.,TRBD1,TRBJ2-3,TGTGCCAGCAGCGAAGGGGACAGAGCCGGCACAGATACGCAGTATTTT,CASSEGDRAGTDTQYF
TRBV6-1,.,TRBD1,TRBJ1-1,TGTGCCAGCAGTGAGTGGACAGGGAGGGTTTCTGAAGCTTTCTTT,CASSEWTGRVSEAFF
TRBV20-1,few,.,TRBJ1-2,TGCAGTGCTAGTCCTATCGCTGGGCAGGGCCACCTTTATGGCTACACCTTC,CSASPIAGQGHLYGYTF
TRBV29-1,.,.,TRBJ2-5,TGCAGCGCAACGGGACATGGAAGAGAGACCCAGTACTTC,CSATGHGRETQYF
TRBV9,.,.,TRBJ2-5,TGTGCCAGCAGCGTACAGGAAGAGACCCAGTACTTC,CASSVQEETQYF
TRBV7-2,.,TRBD2,TRBJ2-2,TGTGCCAGCAGCTCTTCTAGCGGAAACACCGGGGAGCTGTTTTTT,CASSSSSGNTGELFF
TRBV27,.,TRBD2,TRBJ2-7,TGTGCCAGCAGTGCGAGCGGGACGCTAAGGCAGTACTTC,CASSASGTLRQYF
TRBV19,.,.,TRBJ2-2,TGTGCCAGTAGTATAATCAGGACGAACACCGGGGAGCTGTTTTTT,CASSIIRTNTGELFF
TRBV5-1,.,TRBD1,TRBJ1-3,TGCGCCAGCAGCCTGGCAGGGGGTGGTGAGAACACCATATATTTT,CASSLAGGGENTIYF
TRBV7-3,.,.,TRBJ2-5,TGTGCCAGCAGCCCCCAAATGACAGGTGGGGGGACCCAGTACTTC,CASSPQMTGGGTQYF
TRBV6-1,.,.,TRBJ1-1,TGTGCCAGCAGTGAACGTCGGGGGTTGGCTTTCTTT,CASSERRGLAFF
TRBV19,.,TRBD1,TRBJ1-2,TGTGCCAGTAGGCGGGACAGCCCACGCCCGGGGGGCTACACCTTC,CASRRDSPRPGGYTF
TRBV28,.,.,TRBJ1-2,TGTGCCAGCAGTTCAATCAGGACAGATACTAACTATGGCTACACCTTC,CASSSIRTDTNYGYTF
TRBV9,.,.,TRBJ1-1,TGTGCCAGCAGCGTCATTGATCGGGGTGACACTGAAGCTTTCTTT,CASSVIDRGDTEAFF
TRBV19,once,.,TRBJ1-1,TGTGCCAGTAGTCCCCGGTCTCGCACTGAAGCTTTCTTT,CASSPRSRTEAFF
TRBV6-2/TRBV6-3,.,.,TRBJ2-7,TGTGCCAGCAGTTACGATCCTCTGAGAGGGCGTCGGAACGAGCAGTACTTC,CASSYDPLRGRRNEQYF
TRBV29-1,once,.,TRBJ1-4,TGCAGCGTGAGGTTGGGTGGTGAGGAACTGTTTTTT,CSVRLGGEELFF
TRBV19,few,.,TRBJ1-3,TGTGCCAGTACCACGACAGGAAACACCATATATTTT,CASTTTGNTIYF
TRBV28,.,.,TRBJ2-1,TGTGCCAGCAGTTTACGGGGGGCTGGGTGGGGTTCGTTTAGCTCCTACAATGAGCAGTTCTTC,CASSLRGAGWGSFSSYNEQFF
TRBV7-9,.,.,TRBJ1-1,TGTGCCAGCAGCCCCGGGTCCGGCAGGGGACTAACTGAAGCTTTCTTT,CASSPGSGRGLTEAFF
TRBV29-1,.,.,TRBJ1-2,TGCAGCGACAGAAATGGACAGTCCTATGGCTACACCTTC,CSDRNGQSYGYTF
TRBV24-1,.,.,TRBJ2-2,TGTGCCAGCTCCCCGGGGGGCGGCACCGGGGAGCTGTTTTTT,CASSPGGGTGELFF
TRBV9,few,.,TRBJ2-5,TGTGCCAGCAGCGTAGGAGCTGCCGAAGAGACCCAGTACTTC,CASSVGAAEETQYF
TRBV27,few,TRBD1,TRBJ1-5,TGTGCCAGCAAGGGGGGACAGAGCAATCAGCCCCAGCATTTT,CASKGGQSNQPQHF
TRBV28,.,.,TRBJ1-2,TGTGCCAGCAGTTCCCCATTTTCGGGGAGCTATGGCTACACCTTC,CASSSPFSGSYGYTF
TRBV6-5,few,.,TRBJ1-3,TGTGCCAGCAGTTACTCGACAAGTAGAAACACCATATATTTT,CASSYSTSRNTIYF
TRBV7-9,.,TRBD2,TRBJ2-1,TGTGCCAGCAGCCTTAGCGGGAGCTCCTACAATGAGCAGTTCTTC,CASSLSGSSYNEQFF
TRBV27,.,.,TRBJ2-5,TGTGCCAGCAGTTTATCGAAGGTCGGAGGGTCCCAGACCCAGTACTTC,CASSLSKVGGSQTQYF
TRBV2,.,TRBD2,TRBJ2-3,TGTGCCAGCGGGAGACTAGCGGCCGATGATACGCAGTATTTT,CASGRLAADDTQYF
TRBV5-4,few,.,TRBJ1-1,TGTGCCAGCAGCCCGGGACTTACGTCGAACACTGAAGCTTTCTTT,CASSPGLTSNTEAFF
TRBV28,.,.,TRBJ1-1,TGTGCCAGCAGTTCTACCTCCCACACTGAAGCTTTCTTT,CASSSTSHTEAFF
TRBV6-5,.,TRBD1,TRBJ1-3,TGTGCCCACCGGGACAGGCCTCTCTCTGGAAACACCATATATTTT,CAHRDRPLSGNTIYF
TRBV6-6,.,.,TRBJ1-2,TGTGCCAGCAGTTACTCAGGGGCACCCGGATACTATGGCTACACCTTC,CASSYSGAPGYYGYTF
TRBV29-1,once,.,TRBJ2-3,TGCAGCGTTCTCGCCCAGGGCACAGATACGCAGTATTTT,CSVLAQGTDTQYF
TRBV29-1,.,TRBD2,TRBJ2-2,TGCAGCGTTGAAGCCCCCCAGGTAGCGGGAGGGGTCGGGGAGCTGTTTTTT,CSVEAPQVAGGVGELFF